This passage covers 5 T cell receptor beta chains from one sample sequenced in a study of regulatory T cells in long-lasting Graves disease. Time point: persistent/refractory GD, antithyroid drugs over 5 years with positive TRAb. Isolated PBMC RNA provided the starting material for the TCR library. TCR beta libraries were built with iRepertoire HTBI primers and Arm-PCR of CDR3 regions. TCRdb re-analysed the multiplex PCR reads in MiXCR, keeping a single row per CDR3 protein. Seen here are about 470,000 distinct CDR3 sequences, roughly 21% observed once, and the top ten hold over 6%. The sequenced sample was peripheral blood mononuclear cells (PBMCs), obtained when the disease was refractory, from a patient treated with antithyroid drugs. These receptors all come from a female donor with Graves disease.

This clonotype has at least ten counts. The chain joins TRBV2 to TRBJ2-1, with D possibly TRBD2 on 6 matching bases. This CDR3 has 13 amino acids. Trimming left V 6 bases short and J 2 bases short, with 8 bases between. Per the germline V gene, CDR1 is SNHLY and CDR2 is FYNNEI. CDR3 nucleotides: TGTGCCAGCAGGCTAGCGACCTACAATGAGCAGTTCTTC. Amino acids: CASRLATYNEQFF.

This clonotype was counted many times. The V call is TRBV2, the J call TRBJ1-2, with a weak D call TRBD1 (6 bases). CDR3 length: 14 residues. Germline V gene lookup returns CDR1 SNHLY and CDR2 FYNNEI. With 5 bases removed from V and 10 bases from J, the gap between germline ends came to 20 bases. The CDR3: CASSTRGGVESYTF. CDR3 coding DNA: TGTGCCAGCAGTACGCGGGGGGGCGTAGAGTCCTACACCTTC.

The chain links TRBV12-3 or TRBV12-4 to TRBJ1-1; D remains ambiguous. Trimming removed 6 bases from V and 3 bases from J, with 8 bases in between. This CDR3 spans 12 amino acids. The CDR3 nucleotides read TGTGCCAGCAGCCCTATGGACACTGAAGCTTTCTTT. It translates to CASSPMDTEAFF.

This clonotype has only one observation. This could be a read error, since a much larger clone is one nucleotide away. The V gene is TRBV6-2 or TRBV6-3, the J gene TRBJ2-5, with 8 bases that match TRBD1. CDR1 is MNHEY and CDR2 is SVGEGT in the germline V gene. Germline trimming cut 0 bases from V and 2 bases from J; bases unmatched to any gene: 5. CDR3 length: 16 residues. CDR3 sequence: CASSYSGRTGQETQYF. The CDR3 DNA follows: TGTGCCAGCAGTTACTCGGGGAGGACAGGGCAAGAGACCCAGTACTTC.

This clonotype has only a few counts. This chain connects TRBV19 to TRBJ2-7; D is undetermined. Germline-derived CDR1 and CDR2 are LNHDA and SQIVND (reference sequence). V lost 10 bases, J lost 3 bases, and 4 bases lay in between. The CDR3 contains 9 residues. The CDR3 DNA is TGTGCCACGAACTACGAGCAGTACTTC. It is translated as CATNYEQYF.